This T cell receptor beta chain was documented in a study of STAT5B mutations in CD4+ large granular lymphocyte leukemia. Study findings and constraints: Without HLA matching, higher CD4+ than CD8+ T-LGLL clonality could reflect small sample size.

Regarding this clone: What it binds is not known.

In the authors' methods: The detection floor for productive clonotype frequency was 2.59 x 10-5. The data were produced by immunoSEQ multiplex PCR, yet TCRdb's version contains in-frame clones alone and is incomplete. That table gives V, J and clone size, and the DNA gave D and trimming. The sample carries about 35,000 clones, more than 65% recorded once. The sequenced sample consisted of CD4+ T cells from blood buffy coats. This TCR derives from a human donor in good health.

The CDR3 protein is CASSLRQGGRSYNSPLHF. The CDR3, as DNA: TGTGCCAGCAGTCTACGGCAGGGTGGTCGCTCCTATAATTCACCCCTCCACTTT. This chain uses TRBV7-8 with TRBJ1-6, with D possibly TRBD1 on 5 matching bases. The CDR3 has 18 residues. Germline V CDR1 and CDR2: SGHVS, FQNEAQ. V was cut by 6 bases and J by 0 bases, with 18 bases left in between. Using reference TRBV7-8 and TRBJ1-6 for the parts outside the CDR3, the full variable domain is GAGVSQSPRYKVAKRGQDVALRCDPISGHVSLFWYQQALGQGPEFLTYFQNEAQLDKSGLPSDRFFAERPEGSVSTLKIQRTQQEDSAVYLCASSLRQGGRSYNSPLHFGNGTRLTVT.